This TCR beta chain was sequenced for a study of vaccination effects on CD4 cells after COVID-19. The data were produced by immunoSEQ multiplex PCR, yet TCRdb's version contains in-frame clones alone and is incomplete. The data hold 74,000 or so clones, with about 80% observed a single time. Germline CDR1 and CDR2: GTSNPN and SVGIG (reference sequence). The J segment lost 8 bases and the V segment lost 2 bases, leaving 12 bases of the junction unmatched. The CDR3 consists of 15 residues. As regards this clone: Its antigen remains unknown.

ViraFEST used viral peptide pools to expand antigen-specific CD4+ T cells before sequencing. Culture proceeded for more than 8 days, and CD4+ T cells were then isolated. Nucleocapsid antibodies were negative in the vaccine recipients, who had never had SARS-CoV-2 infection. The TCR was taken from a human donor who received a COVID-19 vaccine. This chain links TRBV30 with TRBJ1-2; TRBD1 matches 9 bases. The material was CD4+ T cells from PBMCs cultured with SARS-CoV-2 spike peptides, obtained before COVID-19 vaccination. The CDR3 here is CAWSSGLGTGRGYTF. The CDR3 nucleotides are TGTGCCTGGAGTAGCGGGCTCGGGACAGGGAGAGGCTACACCTTC.